What follows describes a single TCR beta chain. Its specificity is unknown. The sample comes from a study of Ad26.COV2.S vaccination and SARS-CoV-2 variants. Produced via immunoSEQ multiplex PCR; TCRdb's table is partial and in-frame only. The table lists 350,000 to 500,000 clones, around 90% of them singletons. The treatment: around 19 received Ad26.COV2.S at low or high dose, single or two shots; about 5 received placebo; per-sample allocation not given. Day 63 after the first vaccine or placebo injection was the time point for sampling. Within Boston, the person who donated was an adult of 18-55 years. Study-wide points: Quantification of TCR breadth and depth may have yielded underestimates of total T cell responses.

This TCR was recovered from a person between 18 and 65 years old who received the Ad26.COV2.S COVID-19 vaccine or a placebo. The sequencing used peripheral blood, collected in a trial of Ad26.COV2.S vaccine versus placebo.

CDR3 sequence reads: CASSRHLSGANVLTF. CDR3 bases: TGTGCCAGCAGCCGACACCTCTCTGGGGCCAACGTCCTGACTTTC. The chain links TRBV7-6 to TRBJ2-6; D gene ambiguous. With 5 bases removed from V and 0 bases from J, the gap between germline ends came to 8 bases. The CDR3 runs 15 residues. The V gene's germline CDR1 is SGHVS and CDR2 FNYEAQ.